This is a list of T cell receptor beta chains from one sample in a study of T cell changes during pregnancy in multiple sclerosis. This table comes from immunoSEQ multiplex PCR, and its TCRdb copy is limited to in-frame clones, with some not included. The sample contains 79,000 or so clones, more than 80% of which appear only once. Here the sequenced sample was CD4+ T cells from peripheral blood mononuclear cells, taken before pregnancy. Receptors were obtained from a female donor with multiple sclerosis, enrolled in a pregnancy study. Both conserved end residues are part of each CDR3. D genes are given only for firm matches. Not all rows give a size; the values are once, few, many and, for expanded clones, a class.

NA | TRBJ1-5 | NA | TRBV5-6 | TGTGCCAGCAGCTTGGGACACCTGCCCGGATTCAATCAGCCCCAGCATTTT | CASSLGHLPGFNQPQHF
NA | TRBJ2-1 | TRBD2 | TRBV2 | TGTGCCAGCAGCAGGACTAGCAGCTACAATGAGCAGTTCTTC | CASSRTSSYNEQFF
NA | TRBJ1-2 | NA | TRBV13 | TGTGCCAGCAGCTCGAGTCACTATGGCTACACCTTC | CASSSSHYGYTF
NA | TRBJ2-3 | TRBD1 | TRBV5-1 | TGCGCCAGCAGCCTGGAAGGCAGGGGGACAGATACGCAGTATTTT | CASSLEGRGTDTQYF
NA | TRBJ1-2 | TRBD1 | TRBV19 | TGTGCCAGTACGGACAGGGGAGGCTATGGCTACACCTTC | CASTDRGGYGYTF
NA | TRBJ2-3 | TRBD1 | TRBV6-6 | TGTGCCAGCAGTTACCTGGGACAGAGGGCAGATACGCAGTATTTT | CASSYLGQRADTQYF
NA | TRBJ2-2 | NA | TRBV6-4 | TGTGCCAGCAGTAAAGAGGGCACCGGGGAGCTGTTTTTT | CASSKEGTGELFF
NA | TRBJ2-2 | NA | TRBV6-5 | TGTGCCAGCGGGCGAGGGGGAGACACCGGGGAGCTGTTTTTT | CASGRGGDTGELFF
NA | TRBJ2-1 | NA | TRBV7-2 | TGTGCCAGCAGCTTAAGCACCCACAATGAGCAGTTCTTC | CASSLSTHNEQFF
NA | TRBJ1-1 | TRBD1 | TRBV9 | TGTGCCAGCAGCCCCGACAGGGTTGGAGCTTTCTTT | CASSPDRVGAFF
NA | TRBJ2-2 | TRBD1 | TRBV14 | TGTGCCAGCAGCCACCGGACAGGACCCGCGAACACCGGGGAGCTGTTTTTT | CASSHRTGPANTGELFF
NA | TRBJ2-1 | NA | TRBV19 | TGTGCCAGTAACACACCCTCGGGGAATGAGCAGTTCTTC | CASNTPSGNEQFF
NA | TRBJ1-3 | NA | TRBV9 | TGTGCCAGCAGCGTAGATGGGCGAGTGGGAAACACCATATATTTT | CASSVDGRVGNTIYF
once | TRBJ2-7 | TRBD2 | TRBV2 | TGTGCCAGCAGTGGAAACGGACTAGCGGGGAGGAAGTACTTC | CASSGNGLAGRKYF
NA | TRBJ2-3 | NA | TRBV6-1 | TGTGCCAGCAGTGAAGGGCGAGGACAGAGCACAGATACGCAGTATTTT | CASSEGRGQSTDTQYF
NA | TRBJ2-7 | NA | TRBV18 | TGTGCCAGCTCACCATCAGGGGAAATGGGTCGGGGCGAGCAGTACTTC | CASSPSGEMGRGEQYF
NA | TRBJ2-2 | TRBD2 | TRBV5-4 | TGTGCCAGCAGCTCTAGCGGGAAGAACACCGGGGAGCTGTTTTTT | CASSSSGKNTGELFF
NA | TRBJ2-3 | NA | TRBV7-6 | TGTGCCAGCAGCTTCCCAGGGCGTCTAGATACGCAGTATTTT | CASSFPGRLDTQYF
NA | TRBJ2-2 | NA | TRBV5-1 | TGCGCCAGCAGACAATATCAGAACACCGGGGAGCTGTTTTTT | CASRQYQNTGELFF
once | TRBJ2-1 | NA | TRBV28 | TGTGCCAGCAGTTTATTCCTGTTGTCGTCTTCCTACAATGAGCAGTTCTTC | CASSLFLLSSSYNEQFF
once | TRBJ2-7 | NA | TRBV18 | TGTGCCAGCTCACCCGCCGACAGTTACTACGAGCAGTACTTC | CASSPADSYYEQYF
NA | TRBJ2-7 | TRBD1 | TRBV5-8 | TGTGCCAGCAGCTTGGGCGGGACAGGGGTATTTTCGAGCTCCTACGAGCAGTACTTC | CASSLGGTGVFSSSYEQYF
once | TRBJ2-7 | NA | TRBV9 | TGTGCCAGCAGCGTTCAGGGAACCGCGTACGAGCAGTACTTC | CASSVQGTAYEQYF
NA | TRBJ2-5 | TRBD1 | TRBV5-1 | TGCGCCAGCAGCCCAGGGGGCCGATACCAAGAGACCCAGTACTTC | CASSPGGRYQETQYF
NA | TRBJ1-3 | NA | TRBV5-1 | TGCGCCAGCAGCTTGGGGGACACCTCTGGAAACACCATATATTTT | CASSLGDTSGNTIYF
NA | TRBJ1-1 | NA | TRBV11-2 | TGTGCCAGCAGTCGAGACAGGCTTTTCATGAACACTGAAGCTTTCTTT | CASSRDRLFMNTEAFF
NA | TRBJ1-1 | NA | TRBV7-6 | TGTGCCAGCAGCTTAGGGGGCCCAAACACTGAAGCTTTCTTT | CASSLGGPNTEAFF
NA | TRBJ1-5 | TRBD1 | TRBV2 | TGTGCCAGCAGTGAAGCGCGCGGGACAGGGGGCCGTCAGCCCCAGCATTTT | CASSEARGTGGRQPQHF
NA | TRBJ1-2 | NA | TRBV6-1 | TGTGCCAGCAGTGAGGGGGGGGTGGGCTACACCTTC | CASSEGGVGYTF
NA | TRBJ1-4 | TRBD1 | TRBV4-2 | TGTGCCAGCAGCCAAGAGTGGCAGGGGGATGAAAAACTGTTTTTT | CASSQEWQGDEKLFF
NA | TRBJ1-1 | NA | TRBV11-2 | TGTGCCAGCAGCTTGTTCGCGAGGAACACTGAAGCTTTCTTT | CASSLFARNTEAFF
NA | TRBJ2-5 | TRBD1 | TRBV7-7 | TGTGCCAGCAGCTTAGGGGGACAGCCTCAAGAGACCCAGTACTTC | CASSLGGQPQETQYF
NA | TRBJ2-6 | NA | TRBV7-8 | TGTGCCAGCAGTTCGGGACTTCTGCCGGCCAACGTCCTGACTTTC | CASSSGLLPANVLTF
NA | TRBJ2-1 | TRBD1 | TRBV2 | TGTGCCAGCAGCGACGCCGGGACAGGGCCAGCGAATGAGCAGTTCTTC | CASSDAGTGPANEQFF
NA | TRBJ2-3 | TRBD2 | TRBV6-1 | TGTGCCAGCAGTCGACTAGCGGGGGGTGGAGATACGCAGTATTTT | CASSRLAGGGDTQYF
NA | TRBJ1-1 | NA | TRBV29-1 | TGCAGCGCCACAAGATTAAAGGGGCGCGGCACTGAAGCTTTCTTT | CSATRLKGRGTEAFF
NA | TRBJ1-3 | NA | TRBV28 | TGTGCCAGCAGTTTGAGGCAGCACTCTGGAAACACCATATATTTT | CASSLRQHSGNTIYF
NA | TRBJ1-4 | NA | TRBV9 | TGTGCCAGCAGCCCTCCAGGGGCGTTGGGGGAAAAACTGTTTTTT | CASSPPGALGEKLFF
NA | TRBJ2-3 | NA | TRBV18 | TGTGCCAGCTCACCAGGGGCCACAGATACGCAGTATTTT | CASSPGATDTQYF
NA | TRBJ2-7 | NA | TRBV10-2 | TGCGCCAGCAGTGAGTATAGGACAGCCTACGAGCAGTACTTC | CASSEYRTAYEQYF
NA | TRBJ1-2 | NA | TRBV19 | TGTGCCAGTAGTCCTGGAGTCTTACAAGCCTCTAGGGGCTATGGCTACACCTTC | CASSPGVLQASRGYGYTF
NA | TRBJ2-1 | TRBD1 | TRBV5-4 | TGTGCCAGCAGCTCCCGGGACAGGGTCTTGCATGAGCAGTTCTTC | CASSSRDRVLHEQFF